Included here is one T cell receptor beta chain sequence, with context. The antigen is undetermined. Time point meaning: pretreatment peripheral blood. Pretreatment sampling and on-treatment sampling together yielded between 1 and 8 samples for each patient. The V end lost 5 bases, the J end lost 5 bases, and 9 bases lay between the germline ends. Looked up from germline, CDR1 is SGHAT and CDR2 is FQNNGV. CDR3 length: 13 amino acids. This record belongs to a study of PD-L1 blockade in urothelial cancer. The wider study: Samples came from 3 weeks, at the second dose, and 6 weeks into treatment. General observations from the study: Pretreatment TCR clonality in blood, when below the median, was predictive of better survival.

PCRs each included synthetic TCR analog templates spiked in. This table comes from immunoSEQ multiplex PCR, and its TCRdb copy is limited to in-frame clones, with some not included. Among roughly 63,000 clones listed, more than 80% were seen once. The chain recombines TRBV11-2 with TRBJ2-2, with D tentatively TRBD2 (5 bases). The sample in question was PBMCs, obtained around atezolizumab (anti-PD-L1) treatment. The TCR originated in a man in his 70s with urothelial cancer. DNA of the CDR3: TGTGCCAGCAGCCCCCCGGGGACCGGGGAGCTGTTTTTT. The encoded protein is CASSPPGTGELFF.